The clone carrying this T cell receptor (beta chain) was seen at least ten times. Its antigen is unidentified. The germline gene is not matched at one end of the junction; a read error may be the cause. This record belongs to a study of identical twins. Regarding the study as a whole: Twin pairs' shared out-of-frame alpha sequences were enriched in low generation probability.

TCRdb processed the 5' RACE reads anew with MiXCR; each CDR3 protein has one entry. The table has around 250,000 distinct CDR3 sequences, around 7% seen once. The CDR3 length is 15 residues. Looked up from germline, CDR1 is KGHDR and CDR2 is SFDVKD. These same records also appear under a second study, on yellow fever vaccine responses in identical twins.

The sequencing input was memory (CD45RO+) T cells sorted from blood. The receptor was derived from a woman aged 18 to 35 in good health. The rearrangement joins TRBV24-1 to TRBJ2-1; D possibly corresponds to TRBD2 (5 bases). The CDR3 DNA reads as TGTGCCACCATTGATAGCGAAAGCTCCTACAATGAGCAGTTCTTC. Its translation: CATIDSESSYNEQFF.